This entry lists 2 T cell receptor beta chains sequenced from one sample in a study of blood T cell repertoires in COVID-19. The data were produced by immunoSEQ multiplex PCR, yet TCRdb's version contains in-frame clones alone and is incomplete. This sample has approximately 270,000 clones, with approximately 85% found just once. Sequencing was carried out using peripheral blood. These receptors were taken from a human donor with COVID-19, enrolled during active disease. The donor label of this sample is uncertain.

The V and J genes are TRBV6-1 and TRBJ1-4, with 8 bases matching TRBD1. J lost 5 bases, V lost 2 bases, and 7 bases had no gene match. The CDR3 length is 16 residues. Germline CDR1 MNHNS, CDR2 SASEGT. CDR3 in amino acids: CASSESGGAGNEKLFF. For the CDR3, the DNA is TGTGCCAGCAGTGAATCAGGGGGCGCGGGGAATGAAAAACTGTTTTTT.

This clone was detected only once. This sequence joins TRBV3-1 (or the pseudogene TRBV3-2) and TRBJ1-2, with 9 bases matching TRBD1. CDR1 is LGHDT and CDR2 is YNNKEL in the germline V gene (reference sequence). Germline trimming cut 3 bases from V and 6 bases from J; bases unmatched to any gene: 8. The CDR3 is 15 residues long. DNA for the CDR3: TGTGCCAGCAGCCACTCCGGGACAGGGATGGATGGCTACACCTTC. It translates to CASSHSGTGMDGYTF.